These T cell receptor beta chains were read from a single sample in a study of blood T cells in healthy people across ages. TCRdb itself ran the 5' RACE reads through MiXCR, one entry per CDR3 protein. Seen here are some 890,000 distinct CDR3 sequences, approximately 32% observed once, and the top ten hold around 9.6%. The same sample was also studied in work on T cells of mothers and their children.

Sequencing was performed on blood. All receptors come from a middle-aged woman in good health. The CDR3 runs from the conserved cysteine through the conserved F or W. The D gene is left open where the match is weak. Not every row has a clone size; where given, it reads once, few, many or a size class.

CTSSFGTGIVKSSYEQYF,TGTACCAGCAGCTTTGGGACAGGGATCGTTAAGAGCTCCTACGAGCAGTACTTC,few,TRBD1,TRBV11-1,TRBJ2-7
CASSREGGIATNEKLFF,TGTGCCAGCAGCCGTGAAGGGGGGATCGCAACTAATGAAAAACTGTTTTTT,few,-,TRBV7-8,TRBJ1-4
CASRVAGETYEQYF,TGTGCCAGCAGGGTAGCGGGAGAGACCTACGAGCAGTACTTC,-,TRBD2,TRBV12-3/TRBV12-4,TRBJ2-7
CASSQDPSGVSYGYTF,TGCGCCAGCAGCCAAGATCCATCGGGGGTTAGCTATGGCTACACCTTC,few,-,TRBV4-3,TRBJ1-2
CASSPKPTAYGYTF,TGCGCCAGCAGCCCTAAACCAACAGCGTATGGCTACACCTTC,-,-,TRBV5-1,TRBJ1-2
CTSSREKVGGFQETQYF,TGTACCAGCAGCCGAGAGAAGGTCGGAGGGTTCCAAGAGACCCAGTACTTC,-,-,TRBV4-2,TRBJ2-5
CSVRGQYTEAFF,TGCAGCGTGCGGGGGCAATACACTGAAGCTTTCTTT,few,-,TRBV29-1,TRBJ1-1
CSARDMGVIEQYF,TGCAGTGCTAGAGATATGGGCGTTATCGAGCAGTACTTC,-,-,TRBV20-1,TRBJ2-7
CASSPPWGTGNSYNEQFF,TGTGCCAGTAGTCCACCCTGGGGGACAGGGAACTCCTACAATGAGCAGTTCTTC,-,TRBD1,TRBV19,TRBJ2-1
CASSEGTGCSDTQYF,TGTGCCAGCAGCGAAGGGACAGGGTGTTCAGATACGCAGTATTTT,-,-,TRBV21-1,TRBJ2-3
CASSSAVHFNTGELFF,TGTGCCAGCAGTTCGGCAGTCCATTTTAACACCGGGGAGCTGTTTTTT,-,-,TRBV28,TRBJ2-2
CASSYSPTSYNEQFF,TGTGCCAGCAGCTATTCACCAACCTCCTACAATGAGCAGTTCTTC,many,-,TRBV9,TRBJ2-1
CASSPDRDSLYNEQFF,TGTGCCAGCAGCCCAGACCGGGACAGCCTTTACAATGAGCAGTTCTTC,-,TRBD1,TRBV9,TRBJ2-1
CASSLQSSGGTGTQYF,TGTGCCAGCAGCCTACAATCTAGCGGGGGTACCGGGACCCAGTACTTC,many,TRBD2,TRBV11-2,TRBJ2-5
CAIKSGTWDSPLHF,TGTGCCATCAAATCCGGGACCTGGGATTCACCCCTCCACTTT,few,-,TRBV10-3,TRBJ1-6
CSVAPDRGPTPDTQYF,TGCAGCGTTGCTCCGGACAGGGGCCCAACCCCAGATACGCAGTATTTT,-,TRBD1,TRBV29-1,TRBJ2-3
CASRTQGLTYNEQFF,TGTGCCAGCAGGACCCAGGGACTGACCTACAATGAGCAGTTCTTC,-,-,TRBV2,TRBJ2-1
CASTRSVNTEAFF,TGTGCCAGCACACGATCCGTAAACACTGAAGCTTTCTTT,-,-,TRBV28,TRBJ1-1
CASSQGTSGSSSYNEQFF,TGTGCCAGCAGCCAAGGGACTAGCGGGTCTTCCTCCTACAATGAGCAGTTCTTC,-,TRBD2,TRBV7-9,TRBJ2-1
CASSPEPTNYGYTF,TGTGCCAGCTCGCCCGAGCCGACTAACTATGGCTACACCTTC,-,-,TRBV18,TRBJ1-2
CASSKNPGISYNEQFF,TGTGCCAGCAGCAAAAATCCGGGGATTTCCTACAATGAGCAGTTCTTC,-,-,TRBV7-2,TRBJ2-1
CASSLGNRAYEQYF,TGTGCCAGCAGCTTAGGGAACAGGGCCTACGAGCAGTACTTC,many,-,TRBV7-2,TRBJ2-7
CASSGRGAGELFF,TGTGCCAGCAGCGGCAGGGGTGCCGGGGAGCTGTTTTTT,-,-,TRBV9,TRBJ2-2
CASSYPQGTDYGYTF,TGTGCCAGCAGTTACCCCCAGGGGACAGACTATGGCTACACCTTC,few,TRBD1,TRBV6-2/TRBV6-3,TRBJ1-2
CASSLQHLYNEQFF,TGTGCCAGCAGTCTACAACACCTGTACAATGAGCAGTTCTTC,-,-,TRBV6-2/TRBV6-3,TRBJ2-1
CASGGTAKAYEQFF,TGTGCCAGCGGGGGGACAGCGAAGGCCTACGAGCAGTTCTTC,-,-,TRBV28,TRBJ2-1
CASTLPAVPYEQYF,TGTGCCAGCACACTCCCGGCCGTTCCGTACGAGCAGTACTTC,few,-,TRBV28,TRBJ2-7
CAAGYSYEQYF,TGTGCCGCCGGCTACTCCTACGAGCAGTACTTC,few,-,TRBV6-2/TRBV6-3,TRBJ2-7
CASSAQVLGEKRFF,TGCGCCAGCTCGGCTCAGGTCCTTGGTGAAAAACGGTTTTTT,few,-,TRBV5-1,TRBJ1-4
CSALKMQYEQYF,TGCAGTGCTCTAAAGATGCAATACGAGCAGTACTTC,few,-,TRBV20-1,TRBJ2-7
CASSMGLYGYTF,TGTGCCAGCAGCATGGGACTTTATGGCTACACCTTC,few,-,TRBV7-9,TRBJ1-2
CSARGYGERFF,TGCAGTGCCCGAGGGTACGGGGAGCGGTTTTTT,few,-,TRBV20-1,TRBJ2-2
CASRGQGRYTF,TGTGCCAGCAGGGGACAGGGACGATACACCTTC,-,TRBD1,TRBV5-6,TRBJ1-2
CASSVAGIKTNEQFF,TGTGCCAGCAGCGTAGCAGGAATCAAAACCAATGAGCAGTTCTTC,few,-,TRBV9,TRBJ2-1
CSARVGGSNSNQPQHF,TGCAGTGCTAGAGTGGGGGGCAGTAATAGCAATCAGCCCCAGCATTTT,few,-,TRBV20-1,TRBJ1-5
CASSPGLGATTEAFF,TGTGCCAGCAGCCCTGGACTGGGGGCGACCACTGAAGCTTTCTTT,-,-,TRBV7-2,TRBJ1-1
CSARVVGAGLAAYEQYF,TGCAGTGCTAGAGTCGTTGGTGCGGGACTAGCGGCCTACGAGCAGTACTTC,many,TRBD2,TRBV20-1,TRBJ2-7
CASSEGGRGQPQHF,TGTGCCAGCAGTGAAGGCGGCAGGGGGCAGCCCCAGCATTTT,-,TRBD1,TRBV2,TRBJ1-5
CASSWVLGNEQFF,TGTGCCAGCAGCTGGGTTCTAGGCAATGAGCAGTTCTTC,few,-,TRBV7-2,TRBJ2-1
CASSLETGGYEQYF,TGTGCCAGCAGCTTGGAGACAGGGGGCTACGAGCAGTACTTC,many,TRBD1,TRBV7-2,TRBJ2-7
CSVEDPTESSYEQYF,TGCAGCGTTGAAGACCCGACAGAGAGCTCCTACGAGCAGTACTTC,many,-,TRBV29-1,TRBJ2-7
CASSSDSRHAEQYF,TGTGCCAGCAGCTCGGACAGCCGGCACGCCGAGCAGTACTTC,-,-,TRBV7-9,TRBJ2-7
CASTLSGLAVSDTQYF,TGTGCCAGCACCCTAAGCGGGCTAGCTGTCTCAGATACGCAGTATTTT,-,-,TRBV7-9,TRBJ2-3
CASSQDFDSPNPSSYEQYF,TGCGCCAGCAGCCAAGATTTTGACAGCCCCAACCCAAGTTCCTACGAGCAGTACTTC,-,-,TRBV4-1,TRBJ2-7
CASSLTGMQETQYF,TGTGCCAGCAGCCTCACAGGGATGCAAGAGACCCAGTACTTC,many,-,TRBV7-6,TRBJ2-5
CSVGRAGTTDTQYF,TGCAGCGTTGGCCGCGCGGGGACCACAGATACGCAGTATTTT,few,-,TRBV29-1,TRBJ2-3
CASSYSSGAYGYTF,TGTGCCAGCAGTTACTCGTCGGGTGCCTATGGCTACACCTTC,-,-,TRBV6-5,TRBJ1-2
CASSFEVSYGYTF,TGTGCCAGCAGTTTTGAGGTTAGCTATGGCTACACCTTC,-,-,TRBV12-3/TRBV12-4,TRBJ1-2
CASSLFQGGGAGYEQYF,TGTGCCAGCAGTTTATTCCAGGGCGGGGGGGCTGGTTACGAGCAGTACTTC,many,TRBD2,TRBV27,TRBJ2-7
CSVESEPRQFF,TGCAGCGTTGAGTCGGAGCCACGGCAGTTCTTC,many,-,TRBV29-1,TRBJ2-1
CATGGGGGPYNEQFF,TGTGCCACGGGAGGAGGGGGGGGGCCCTACAATGAGCAGTTCTTC,-,-,TRBV10-3,TRBJ2-1
CASSLRERGSSYNEQFF,TGTGCCAGCAGCTTACGTGAACGGGGAAGCTCCTACAATGAGCAGTTCTTC,many,-,TRBV7-9,TRBJ2-1
CASSQDRGGQPQHF,TGTGCCAGCAGCCAGGACAGGGGGGGTCAGCCCCAGCATTTT,many,TRBD1,TRBV7-2,TRBJ1-5
CATSDGATYEQYF,TGTGCCACCTCGGACGGGGCGACTTACGAGCAGTACTTC,many,-,TRBV24-1,TRBJ2-7
CASSYVRGFGEQYF,TGTGCCAGCAGTTACGTCAGGGGGTTTGGCGAGCAGTACTTC,few,TRBD1,TRBV6-5,TRBJ2-7
CASRATGGPYEQYF,TGTGCCAGCAGAGCGACAGGGGGACCCTACGAGCAGTACTTC,many,TRBD1,TRBV7-3,TRBJ2-7
CASSLGRNRIYGYTF,TGCGCCAGCAGCTTGGGACGGAACAGGATATATGGCTACACCTTC,-,-,TRBV5-1,TRBJ1-2
CASSPRAYYNEQFF,TGTGCCAGCTCACCCAGGGCCTACTACAATGAGCAGTTCTTC,few,-,TRBV18,TRBJ2-1
CASSPVDYGYTF,TGTGCCAGCAGCCCCGTAGACTATGGCTACACCTTC,-,-,TRBV12-3/TRBV12-4,TRBJ1-2